The clone carrying this TCR beta chain was recorded at least ten times. The antigen remains unidentified. Time point specified: longitudinal time-point 2. PBMCs stored at -80 C, numbering 2 million, were the origin of the unsorted libraries. The cDNA was generated by 5'RACE with 10-nucleotide random UMIs. MiXCR, applied by TCRdb to the 5' RACE reads, yields one record per CDR3 protein. The sample shows approximately 80,000 distinct CDR3 sequences, 5.8% of them seen only once. This record comes from a study of neurological immune-mediated disorders. Looking at the study overall: Multiple sclerosis patients numbering about 34 comprised some 30 relapsing-remitting and 3 secondary progressive patients. General observations from the study: Among 34 multiple sclerosis patients, phylogenetic grouping put the repertoires of 18 into a single related-CDR3 cluster, a possible signature.

This CDR3 region has 15 residues. The V gene's germline CDR1 is LNHNV and CDR2 YYDKDF (reference sequence). V was cut by 1 base and J by 4 bases, with 13 bases left in between. V usage is TRBV15 and J usage is TRBJ1-1; D is ambiguous. The TCR was taken from a woman aged 55-70 years with multiple sclerosis. The sample was PBMCs. The CDR3 bases are TGTGCCACCAGCAGAGCCGGCAACCGAGGCACTGAAGCTTTCTTT. Protein sequence: CATSRAGNRGTEAFF.